This T cell receptor (beta chain) derives from a study of T cell responses to AZD1222 COVID-19 vaccine. Whole-study findings and limits: Only six people who got AZD1222 tested seropositive at baseline.

Repertoires were generated with immunoSEQ multiplex PCR, while TCRdb's copy carries only in-frame clones and drops some. Of about 140,000 clones in the sample, over 85% were seen once. Losses at the gene ends were 5 bases for V and 3 bases for J; bases not matched to a gene: 3. CDR3 size: 13 residues. The germline V gene encodes CDR1 MDHEN and CDR2 SYDVKM. Regarding this clone: Its target is not known.

The chain recombines TRBV28 with TRBJ1-1, with 7 bases identical to TRBD1. This sequence originates from an adult in good health. Sequencing used peripheral blood, obtained on day 0 of AZD1222 vaccination. The CDR3 loop is CASSRTGHTEAFF. The CDR3 bases are TGTGCCAGCAGTAGGACAGGTCACACTGAAGCTTTCTTT.